This T cell receptor (beta chain) was recorded in a study of cytomegalovirus exposure and HLA in healthy donors. J lost 4 bases, V lost 1 base, and 15 bases had no gene match. From germline, CDR1 is SEHNR and CDR2 FQNEAQ (reference sequence). The CDR3 consists of 19 residues. PCR involved 60 Vbeta and 13 Jbeta primers. Produced via immunoSEQ multiplex PCR; TCRdb's table is partial and in-frame only. Of approximately 170,000 clones in the sample, 65% to 85% were seen once. The chain uses TRBV7-9 and TRBJ2-3, with 9 bases identical to TRBD2. The receptor's source is a woman in her thirties or forties in good health and CMV-seropositive. Sequenced sample: PBMCs. The CDR3 sequence: CASSLEWREGASAPDTQYF. For the CDR3, the DNA is TGTGCCAGCAGCTTAGAGTGGCGGGAGGGCGCGTCGGCCCCAGATACGCAGTATTTT.